This TCR beta chain originates from a study of shared clonotypes between healthy human individuals. Using immunoSEQ multiplex PCR, the repertoire was profiled, and TCRdb retains in-frame clones only, with some absent. The data hold roughly 2.2 million clones, with just under 95% observed a single time. Germline V lookup: CDR1 SGDLS, CDR2 YYNGEE. The CDR3 covers 15 residues. V was pared by 1 base and J by 4 bases, with 4 bases of the junction left unmatched. The rearrangement joins TRBV9 to TRBJ2-7, with 11 nucleotides matching TRBD2. The receptor was isolated from a man aged 18 to 29 in good health. Some clones in this sample may be carry-over from other donors' samples. Sequencing input: naive CD4+ T cells from PBMCs. Noted subset: CD45RA+ positively selected. CDR3 protein: CASSVQGTSGYEQYF. The CDR3, as DNA: TGTGCCAGCAGCGTACAAGGGACTAGCGGATACGAGCAGTACTTC.